Following are 31 T cell receptor beta chains from one sample sequenced in a study of blood T cell repertoires in COVID-19. Data came from immunoSEQ multiplex PCR; TCRdb stores just in-frame clones and leaves some out. Counted here are around 68,000 clones, roughly 93% occurring once; the ten biggest clones make up 1.6%. Input material: peripheral blood. Receptors were obtained from a human donor in a cohort sampled during active COVID-19.

V usage is TRBV14 and J usage is TRBJ2-7; no clear D gene. This CDR3 has 14 amino acids. Germline V lookup: CDR1 SGHDN, CDR2 FVKESK. Deletions cut 3 bases from V and 2 bases from J, with 11 bases between. CDR3 amino acids: CASSHLVSTYEQYF. Written as DNA, the CDR3 is TGTGCCAGCAGCCATCTGGTATCTACCTACGAGCAGTACTTC.

This chain joins TRBV5-1 and TRBJ1-1, with 7 bases aligning to TRBD1. In germline, CDR1 is SGHRS, CDR2 YFSETQ. The CDR3 is 14 residues long. With V trimmed by 4 bases and J by 1 base, 4 bases remained unmatched. DNA for the CDR3: TGCGCCAGCAGCCTCACAGGGGAGAACACTGAAGCTTTCTTT. It is translated as CASSLTGENTEAFF.

The rearrangement links TRBV19 to TRBJ2-6; D remains ambiguous. CDR1 is LNHDA, CDR2 SQIVND, per germline (reference sequence). Trimming removed 3 bases from V and 0 bases from J, with 12 bases in between. This CDR3 is built from 17 residues. The CDR3 spells CASSIQRLSSGANVLTF. CDR3 DNA: TGTGCCAGTAGTATCCAACGGTTAAGCTCTGGGGCCAACGTCCTGACTTTC.

This clone was recorded a few times. At one of its ends the junction is not consistent with the germline gene, which may arise from a read error. The rearrangement joins TRBV7-9 to TRBJ2-1; 11 bases are shared with TRBD2. The CDR3 length is 16 residues. From germline, CDR1 is SEHNR and CDR2 FQNEAQ (reference sequence). This chain's CDR3 is CASSIAGGASGNEQFF. The CDR3 DNA is TGTGCCAGCAGCATAGCGGGAGGGGCTTCAGGCAATGAGCAGTTCTTC. Full variable domain (missing parts from reference TRBV7-9 and TRBJ2-1): DTGVSQNPRHKITKRGQNVTFRCDPISEHNRLYWYRQTLGQGPEFLTYFQNEAQLEKSRLLSDRFSAERPKGSFSTLEIQRTEQGDSAMYLCASSIAGGASGNEQFFGPGTRLTVL.

The CDR3 loop is CATSSNSYEQYF. CDR3 sequence (DNA): TGTGCCACCAGCAGCAACTCCTACGAGCAGTACTTC. The rearrangement joins TRBV15 to TRBJ2-7; no firm D call. The ends were cut back, 3 bases at V and 0 bases at J, with 3 bases in the middle. CDR1 and CDR2 (germline): LNHNV, YYDKDF (reference sequence). The CDR3 runs 12 residues.

In the case of this clone: One junction end disagrees with the germline gene, perhaps due to a read error. As DNA, the CDR3 is TGTGCCAGCTCACCGACAGGGGGATTAAATGAAAAGCTGTTTTTT. Protein product: CASSPTGGLNEKLFF. The chain uses TRBV18 and TRBJ1-4, with 9 bases fitting TRBD1. Germline CDR1 KGHSH, CDR2 LQKENI. CDR3 length equals 15 residues. The variable domain in full, with the rest retrieved from reference TRBV18 and TRBJ1-4, is NAGVMQNPRHLVRRRGQEARLRCSPMKGHSHVYWYRQLPEEGLKFMVYLQKENIIDESGMPKERFSAEFPKEGPSILRIQQVVRGDSAAYFCASSPTGGLNEKLFFGSGTQLSVL.

There are a few counts of this clone. The chain combines TRBV7-8 with TRBJ2-1; TRBD2 matches 8 bases. CDR3 size: 16 residues. Losses at the gene ends were 2 bases for V and 6 bases for J; bases not matched to a gene: 9. Looked up from germline, CDR1 is SGHVS and CDR2 is FQNEAQ. The CDR3 region is CASSLIGAGVLNEQFF. CDR3 DNA sequence: TGTGCCAGCAGCTTAATCGGAGCGGGAGTACTCAATGAGCAGTTCTTC.

The V and J genes are TRBV11-3 and TRBJ2-3; 7 bases are a match to TRBD2. V lost 6 bases and J lost 3; bases outside the gene matches: 9. CDR3 size: 15 residues. Per germline, CDR1 SGHNT and CDR2 YENEEA. The DNA of the CDR3 is TGTGCCAGCAGAACCCGACTAGCTCCGACAGATACGCAGTATTTT. Amino acids: CASRTRLAPTDTQYF.

The chain couples TRBV28 to TRBJ1-5, with 8 bases identical to TRBD1. This CDR3 is built from 13 residues. CDR1 and CDR2 (germline): MDHEN, SYDVKM. Here the CDR3 DNA reads TGTCTTACGCACAGGGGGAGCAATCAGCCCCAGCATTTT. It translates to CLTHRGSNQPQHF. Filled out from reference TRBV28 and TRBJ1-5, the complete variable domain reads DVKVTQSSRYLVKRTGEKVFLECVQDMDHENMFWYRQDPGLGLRLIYFSYDVKMKEKGDIPEGYSVSREKKERFSLILESASTNQTSMYLCLTHRGSNQPQHFGDGTRLSIL.

The chain is built from TRBV7-2 and TRBJ2-1; tentatively, D is TRBD1 (6 bases). V dropped 2 bases and J dropped 6 bases, with 11 bases sitting between them. The CDR3 runs to 14 residues. CDR1 is SGHTA, CDR2 FQGNSA, per germline. For the CDR3, the DNA is TGTGCCAGCAGCTTAAACAGGGTGGGCAATGAGCAGTTCTTC. This translates into CASSLNRVGNEQFF.

The rearrangement joins TRBV6-6 to TRBJ2-5; the match to TRBD1 covers 10 bases. CDR3 size: 15 residues. J lost 5 bases, V lost 2 bases, and 5 bases had no gene match. Looked up from germline, CDR1 is MNHNY and CDR2 is SVGAGI (reference sequence). CDR3 loop: CASSYGTGAWETQYF. CDR3 DNA sequence: TGTGCCAGCAGTTACGGGACAGGGGCATGGGAGACCCAGTACTTC.

The chain joins TRBV7-2 to TRBJ2-3, with 7 bases aligning to TRBD1. This CDR3 spans 15 amino acids. Trimming took 4 bases from V and 3 from J; bases not matched to a gene: 7. Germline assignment: CDR1 SGHTA and CDR2 FQGNSA. The CDR3 sequence is CASSSTGRGTDTQYF. In DNA, the CDR3 is TGTGCCAGCAGCTCGACAGGGAGAGGGACAGATACGCAGTATTTT.

The rearrangement links TRBV7-9 to TRBJ2-7, with 9 positions matching TRBD2. V shed 4 bases and J 1 base; nucleotides not matched to a gene: 8. This CDR3 is built from 16 residues. CDR1 and CDR2 (germline): SEHNR, FQNEAQ (reference sequence). The CDR3 loop reads CASSSPGTSLSYEQYF. In DNA, the CDR3 is TGTGCCAGCAGCTCTCCCGGGACTAGCTTATCCTACGAGCAGTACTTC.

V is TRBV19 and J is TRBJ2-1, with TRBD2 identical over 8 bases. After removal of 0 bases from V and 4 bases from J, the junction contained 5 bases not matched to a gene. Germline loops: CDR1 LNHDA, CDR2 SQIVND (reference sequence). The length of the CDR3 is 16 residues. The CDR3 DNA follows: TGTGCCAGTAGTATAGATCTTACTAGCGGATACAATGAGCAGTTCTTC. Protein sequence: CASSIDLTSGYNEQFF.

The CDR3 here is CASSHDPRGGYTF. The CDR3 region has the DNA TGTGCCAGCAGCCACGATCCGCGCGGGGGCTACACCTTC. The rearrangement joins TRBV14 to TRBJ1-2, with unresolved D. The V end was cut by 3 bases, the J end by 8 bases, with 13 bases between. CDR1 SGHDN and CDR2 FVKESK come from the germline V gene. This CDR3 contains 13 residues.

This clone was found once. The rearrangement links TRBV3-1 (or the pseudogene TRBV3-2) to TRBJ1-5; D may be TRBD1 (5 bases). The CDR3 is made up of 15 amino acids. Germline values: CDR1 LGHDT, CDR2 YNNKEL (reference sequence). The ends were cut back, 0 bases at V and 4 bases at J, with 10 bases in the middle. This CDR3 reads CASSQDQGRNQPQHF. DNA of the CDR3: TGTGCCAGCAGCCAAGATCAGGGTAGGAATCAGCCCCAGCATTTT.

This clone was seen more than once but under ten times. The rearrangement uses TRBV5-6 and TRBJ2-7, with D unclear. V lost 4 bases to trimming and J lost 4 bases, with 12 bases between them. The CDR3 is made up of 13 amino acids. Germline-derived CDR1 and CDR2 are SGHDT and YYEEEE. The CDR3 region has the DNA TGTGCCAGCAGCACTGGCGGAACTTACGAGCAGTACTTC. It specifies CASSTGGTYEQYF.

This sequence joins TRBV25-1 and TRBJ2-3; D possibly corresponds to TRBD1 (5 bases). The germline gives CDR1 MGHDK, CDR2 SYGVNS. Trimming removed 1 base at V and 4 bases at J, with 15 bases between. The CDR3 has 16 amino acids. CDR3 protein: CASSELAGMIPDTQYF. CDR3 sequence (DNA): TGTGCCAGCAGTGAATTGGCAGGGATGATCCCAGATACGCAGTATTTT.

The V gene is TRBV7-8, the J gene TRBJ1-6, with D tentatively TRBD1 (5 bases). This CDR3 has 17 amino acids. Trimming cost V 5 bases and J 8 bases, with 22 bases left between them. Germline V CDR1 and CDR2: SGHVS, FQNEAQ. The DNA for the CDR3 is TGTGCCAGCAGCCCCGTGGGCGGGGCGGGGGTATATTCACCCCTCCACTTT. Translation: CASSPVGGAGVYSPLHF.

The V call is TRBV5-1, the J call TRBJ2-1; D is unclear. The germline V gene encodes CDR1 SGHRS and CDR2 YFSETQ. The CDR3 covers 13 residues. V lost 0 bases to trimming and J lost 9 bases, with 10 bases between them. CDR3 DNA: TGCGCCAGCAGCTTGGATCTCCCGGGTGAGCAGTTCTTC. This sequence encodes CASSLDLPGEQFF.

Only one count was recorded for this clone. This chain joins TRBV27 and TRBJ1-2; no clear D gene. The V and J ends lost 3 bases and 8 bases respectively, with 16 bases between them. Germline values: CDR1 MNHEY, CDR2 SMNVEV (reference sequence). The CDR3 has 14 amino acids. CDR3 sequence reads: CASSFDGFSGGYTF. The CDR3 DNA sequence: TGTGCCAGCAGTTTCGACGGATTCTCGGGGGGCTACACCTTC.

The chain uses TRBV27 and TRBJ1-1; 9 bases line up with TRBD1. CDR3 length: 19 amino acids. The germline V gene encodes CDR1 MNHEY and CDR2 SMNVEV (reference sequence). Unmatched junction bases numbered 14, after V lost 1 base and J lost 2 bases. As DNA, the CDR3 is TGTGCCAGCAGTTTATTCCCAATACCGGGACAGGGCTCCAACACTGAAGCTTTCTTT. It encodes CASSLFPIPGQGSNTEAFF.

This rearrangement joins TRBV14 to TRBJ2-3, with TRBD2 identical over 7 bases. J gave up 0 bases and V 0 bases, and 3 bases lay outside the gene matches. The length of the CDR3 is 16 residues. Germline loops: CDR1 SGHDN, CDR2 FVKESK. The CDR3 sequence: CASSQEAGTSTDTQYF. CDR3 bases: TGTGCCAGCAGCCAAGAAGCGGGAACTAGCACAGATACGCAGTATTTT.

This clone was found once. This sequence joins TRBV6-5 and TRBJ2-1, with 12 positions matching TRBD2. This CDR3 has 16 amino acids. V shed 4 bases and J 8 bases; nucleotides not matched to a gene: 9. Germline V gene sequence: CDR1 MNHEY, CDR2 SVGAGI. CDR3 sequence: CASSLGLAGLVDEQFF. In DNA form, the CDR3 reads TGTGCCAGCAGTTTAGGACTAGCGGGATTAGTCGATGAGCAGTTCTTC.

The genes are TRBV5-1 and TRBJ2-2; maybe TRBD1 (5 bases). The germline V gene has CDR1 SGHRS and CDR2 YFSETQ. V was pared by 0 bases and J by 1 base, with 7 bases between. The CDR3 runs to 15 residues. CDR3 residues: CASSLATGNTGELFF. DNA of the CDR3: TGCGCCAGCAGCTTGGCAACAGGGAACACCGGGGAGCTGTTTTTT.

The genes are TRBV19 and TRBJ2-2; 8 bases fit TRBD2. V gave up 11 bases and J gave up 4 bases; unmatched junction bases: 12. The CDR3 covers 15 residues. CDR1 and CDR2 (germline): LNHDA, SQIVND (reference sequence). This CDR3 reads CAARKSGSPTGELFF. The CDR3 nucleotides read TGTGCCGCCAGGAAAAGCGGGAGTCCCACCGGGGAGCTGTTTTTT.

This chain connects TRBV18 to TRBJ2-7, with 11 bases matching TRBD2. CDR1 is KGHSH and CDR2 is LQKENI in the germline V gene. V lost 3 bases, J lost 0 bases, and 1 base stayed unmatched. This CDR3 spans 15 amino acids. The CDR3 region has the DNA TGTGCCAGCTCACCCGGGACTAGCGGCTCCTACGAGCAGTACTTC. Amino acid sequence: CASSPGTSGSYEQYF.

V is TRBV28 and J is TRBJ2-3; 8 bases are shared with TRBD1. This CDR3 has 15 residues. Trimming removed 4 bases from V and 6 bases from J; junction bases left unmatched: 9. Germline CDR1 reads MDHEN; CDR2 reads SYDVKM. CDR3 coding DNA: TGTGCCAGCAGTTACCGACAGGGGAGGTCCGATACGCAGTATTTT. As protein: CASSYRQGRSDTQYF.

The V call is TRBV7-2, the J call TRBJ2-1; TRBD2 is a possible D gene (5 bases). The CDR3 spans 15 residues. Germline CDR1 reads SGHTA; CDR2 reads FQGNSA. V lost 5 bases and J 2 bases, leaving 13 bases between the germline ends. CDR3 in DNA: TGTGCCAGCAGCGCCACTAGGGTACCCTACAATGAGCAGTTCTTC. Translated, it gives CASSATRVPYNEQFF.

CDR3 nucleotide sequence: TGTGCCAGCAGTCCGACTAGCCTGGCCTATTACGAGCAGTACTTC. As protein: CASSPTSLAYYEQYF. V and J are TRBV28 and TRBJ2-7, with TRBD2 matching over 7 bases. Looked up from germline, CDR1 is MDHEN and CDR2 is SYDVKM. The CDR3 runs 15 residues. V gave up 5 bases and J gave up 4 bases; unmatched junction bases: 11.

This sequence joins TRBV18 and TRBJ2-7; 7 bases agree with TRBD2. The CDR3 sequence is 14 residues long. Germline CDR1 and CDR2: KGHSH and LQKENI. Trimming took 5 bases from V and 2 from J; bases not matched to a gene: 6. CDR3 in DNA: TGTGCCAGCTCAGGTCTAGCGGCCACCTACGAGCAGTACTTC. It translates to CASSGLAATYEQYF.